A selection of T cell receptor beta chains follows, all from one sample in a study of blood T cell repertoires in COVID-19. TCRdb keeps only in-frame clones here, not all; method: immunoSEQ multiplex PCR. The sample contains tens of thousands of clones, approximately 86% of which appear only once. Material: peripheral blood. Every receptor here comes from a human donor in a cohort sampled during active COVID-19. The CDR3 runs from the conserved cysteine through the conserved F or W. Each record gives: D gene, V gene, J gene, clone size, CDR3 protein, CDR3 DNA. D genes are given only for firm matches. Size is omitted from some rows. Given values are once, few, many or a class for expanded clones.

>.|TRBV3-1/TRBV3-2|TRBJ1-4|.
CASSQDPGGNEKLFF
TGTGCCAGCAGCCAAGATCCGGGGGGGAACGAAAAACTGTTTTTT
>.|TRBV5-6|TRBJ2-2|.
CASIGVGELFF
TGTGCCAGCATAGGGGTCGGGGAGCTGTTTTTT
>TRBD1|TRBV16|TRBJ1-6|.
CASNRGDNSPLHF
TGTGCCAGCAACAGGGGAGATAATTCACCCCTCCACTTT
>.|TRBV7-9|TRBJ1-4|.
CASSPRGGEKLFF
TGTGCCAGCAGCCCACGGGGTGGTGAAAAACTGTTTTTT
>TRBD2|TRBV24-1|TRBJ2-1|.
CATSDQRTKRGVSSYNEQFF
TGTGCCACCAGTGATCAACGGACTAAGCGGGGGGTAAGCTCCTACAATGAGCAGTTCTTC
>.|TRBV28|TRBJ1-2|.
CASSLSALGGADYGYTF
TGTGCCAGCAGTTTATCTGCCCTAGGAGGGGCGGACTATGGCTACACCTTC
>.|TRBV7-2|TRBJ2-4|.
CASSLLRQEDIQYF
TGTGCCAGCAGCTTACTCCGCCAGGAGGACATTCAGTACTTC
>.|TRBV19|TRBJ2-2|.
CASSINGPPSTGELFF
TGTGCCAGTAGTATAAATGGGCCTCCCAGCACCGGGGAGCTGTTTTTT
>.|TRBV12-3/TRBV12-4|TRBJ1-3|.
CASILPGGNTIYF
TGTGCCAGCATCCTGCCGGGAGGAAACACCATATATTTT
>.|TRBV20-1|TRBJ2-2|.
CSASYSGELFF
TGCAGTGCTAGTTACAGCGGGGAGCTGTTTTTT
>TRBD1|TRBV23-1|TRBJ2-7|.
CASSQTQSNRGPSYEQYF
TGCGCCAGCAGTCAAACACAGTCCAACAGGGGGCCCTCCTACGAGCAGTACTTC
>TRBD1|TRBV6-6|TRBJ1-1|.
CASSYSTGTNTEAFF
TGTGCCAGCAGTTACTCGACAGGGACGAACACTGAAGCTTTCTTT
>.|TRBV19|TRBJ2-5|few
CASSISSLAGLQETQYF
TGTGCCAGTAGTATCAGTTCGTTGGCAGGGCTCCAAGAGACCCAGTACTTC
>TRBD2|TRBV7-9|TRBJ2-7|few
CASSPRTSGRYEQYF
TGTGCCAGCAGCCCACGGACTAGCGGGAGGTACGAGCAGTACTTC
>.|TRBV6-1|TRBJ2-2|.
CASSVTNPSNTGELFF
TGTGCCAGCAGTGTAACAAACCCTTCGAACACCGGGGAGCTGTTTTTT
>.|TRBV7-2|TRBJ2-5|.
CASSATGIQETQYF
TGTGCCAGCAGCGCAACAGGGATCCAAGAGACCCAGTACTTC
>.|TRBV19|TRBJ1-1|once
CASSIAGDPGRGAFF
TGTGCCAGTAGTATAGCTGGGGACCCCGGGAGGGGAGCTTTCTTT